A selection of T cell receptor beta chains follows, all from one sample in a study of radiotherapy plus CTLA-4 blockade in lung cancer. TCRdb's table, derived via immunoSEQ multiplex PCR, lists solely in-frame clones and lacks some. Of approximately 80,000 clones in the sample, 84% were seen once. The sequenced sample was peripheral blood, obtained from a patient treated with radiotherapy plus ipilimumab. The receptors were gathered from a human donor with non-small cell lung cancer who had stable disease on radiotherapy plus ipilimumab. Each CDR3 is given without its conserved first and last residue.

>TRBV2|12|TRBJ1-3
ASSQEDSGNTIY
>TRBV30|11|TRBJ1-5
AWTGGANQPQH
>TRBV5-3|8|TRBJ2-7
ARENHEQY
>TRBV6-5|12|TRBJ2-1
ASSYGTGSNEQF
>TRBV19|12|TRBJ1-6
ASRDRGRDSPLH
>TRBV14|12|TRBJ1-2
ASSPTGYYYGYT
>TRBV28|15|TRBJ2-5
ASSLVLAGTEGETQY
>TRBV19|12|TRBJ1-2
ASSVTGINYGYT
>TRBV30|18|TRBJ2-6
AWSASGTSGKGPGANVLT
>TRBV4-1|14|TRBJ2-1
ASSQERGSSYNEQF
>TRBV15|13|TRBJ1-3
ATSRDPQEGNTIY
>TRBV6-1|11|TRBJ1-1
ASSEVRGTEAF
>TRBV7-8|13|TRBJ2-5
ASSPRARSQETQY
>TRBV28|12|TRBJ1-1
ASSLWRGNTEAF
>TRBV5-4|13|TRBJ1-4
ASSFTGWQEEKLF
>TRBV30|11|TRBJ2-7
AWSVRLGYEQY
>TRBV6-6|11|TRBJ2-7
ASSLQPSYEQY
>TRBV6-1|13|TRBJ2-2
ASSEKASFTGELF
>TRBV7-9|14|TRBJ2-1
ASRLEASGGLNEQF
>TRBV28|11|TRBJ1-2
ASSFSQNYGYT
>TRBV19|13|TRBJ2-1
ASSLSSGGAYEQF
>TRBV18|13|TRBJ1-1
ASSLAGVGNTEAF
>TRBV30|11|TRBJ1-1
AWRGIANTEAF
>TRBV29-1|8|TRBJ1-1
SVVKTEAF
>TRBV5-1|12|TRBJ1-1
ASSPGPGPGEAF
>TRBV30|10|TRBJ2-2
AWSQGLGELF
>TRBV7-2|10|TRBJ2-7
ASSFRTPEQY
>TRBV6-1|12|TRBJ1-1
ASTAGRQNTEAF
>TRBV9|12|TRBJ1-3
ASNRGQFGNTIY
>TRBV18|14|TRBJ1-5
ASSPPPDLSNQPQH
>TRBV5-4|13|TRBJ2-2
ASSLVGANTGELF
>TRBV7-3|13|TRBJ1-4
ASSLQGLGNEKLF
>TRBV4-1|13|TRBJ1-4
ASSLTDRQNEKLF
>TRBV28|13|TRBJ1-1
ASSLATGAHTEAF
>TRBV2|11|TRBJ1-5
ASKQESNQPQH
>TRBV6-1|12|TRBJ1-5
ASSEQGGNQPQH
>TRBV7-8|11|TRBJ2-7
ASSESAGGPKY
>TRBV5-1|11|TRBJ1-1
ASRLDPGTEAF
>TRBV9|12|TRBJ1-1
ASSVESVNTEAF
>TRBV19|15|TRBJ2-7
ASSMRSGGRGPYEQY
>TRBV5-6|13|TRBJ2-3
ASDRRGTGRDTQY
>TRBV6-6|12|TRBJ2-7
ASSYGDRPYEQY
>TRBV25-1|12|TRBJ2-1
ASSEEQPYNEQF
>TRBV5-1|12|TRBJ2-5
ASSLGVRVETQY
>TRBV11-2|13|TRBJ2-5
ASSPGTGGLETQY
>TRBV28|11|TRBJ2-7
ASSASKWYEQY
>TRBV5-8|12|TRBJ2-5
ASSPGFRQETQY
>TRBV7-7|14|TRBJ1-3
ASSLGTVGAGNTIY